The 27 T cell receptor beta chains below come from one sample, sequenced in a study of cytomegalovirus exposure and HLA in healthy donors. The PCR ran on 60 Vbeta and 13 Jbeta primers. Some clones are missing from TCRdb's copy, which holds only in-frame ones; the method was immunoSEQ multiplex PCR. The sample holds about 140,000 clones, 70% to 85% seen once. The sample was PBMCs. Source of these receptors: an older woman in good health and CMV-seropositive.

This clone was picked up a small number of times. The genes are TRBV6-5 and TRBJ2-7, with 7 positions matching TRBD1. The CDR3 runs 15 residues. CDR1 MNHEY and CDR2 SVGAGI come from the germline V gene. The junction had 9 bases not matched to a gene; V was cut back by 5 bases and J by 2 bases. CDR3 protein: CASSRSGTEPYEQYF. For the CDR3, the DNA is TGTGCCAGCAGTAGGTCCGGGACAGAGCCCTACGAGCAGTACTTC.

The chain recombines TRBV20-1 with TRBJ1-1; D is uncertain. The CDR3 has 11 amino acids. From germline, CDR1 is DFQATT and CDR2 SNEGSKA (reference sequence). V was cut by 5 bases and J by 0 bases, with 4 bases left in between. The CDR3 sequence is CSAPLNTEAFF. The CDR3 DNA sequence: TGCAGTGCTCCTTTGAACACTGAAGCTTTCTTT.

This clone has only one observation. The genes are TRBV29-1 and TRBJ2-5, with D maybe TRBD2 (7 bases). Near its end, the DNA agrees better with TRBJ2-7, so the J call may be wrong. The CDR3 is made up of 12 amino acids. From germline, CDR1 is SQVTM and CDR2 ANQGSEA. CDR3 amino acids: CSAEGGKHEQYF. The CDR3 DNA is TGCAGCGCGGAGGGGGGGAAACACGAGCAGTACTTC.

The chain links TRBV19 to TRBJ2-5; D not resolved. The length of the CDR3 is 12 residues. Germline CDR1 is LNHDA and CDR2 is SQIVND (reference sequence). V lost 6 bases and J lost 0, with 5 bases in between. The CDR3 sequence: CASSTDQETQYF. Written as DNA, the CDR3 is TGTGCCAGTAGCACAGACCAAGAGACCCAGTACTTC.

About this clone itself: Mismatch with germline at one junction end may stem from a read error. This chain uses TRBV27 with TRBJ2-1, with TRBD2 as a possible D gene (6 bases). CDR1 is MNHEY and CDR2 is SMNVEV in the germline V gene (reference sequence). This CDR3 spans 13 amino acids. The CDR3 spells CVVGGNSYNEQFF. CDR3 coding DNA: TGCGTCGTTGGGGGGAATTCCTACAATGAGCAGTTCTTC.

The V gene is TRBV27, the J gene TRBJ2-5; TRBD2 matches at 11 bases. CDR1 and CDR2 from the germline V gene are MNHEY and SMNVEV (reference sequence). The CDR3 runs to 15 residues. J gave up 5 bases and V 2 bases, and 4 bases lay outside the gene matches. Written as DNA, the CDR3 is TGTGCCAGCAGTTTAGGTAGCGGGAGGGTGGAGACCCAGTACTTC. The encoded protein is CASSLGSGRVETQYF.

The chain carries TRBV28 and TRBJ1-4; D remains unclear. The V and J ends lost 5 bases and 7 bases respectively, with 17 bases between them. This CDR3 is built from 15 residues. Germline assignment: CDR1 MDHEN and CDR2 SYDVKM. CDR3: CASSPTSAAPEKLFF. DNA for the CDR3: TGTGCCAGCAGTCCTACCTCCGCGGCCCCTGAAAAACTGTTTTTT.

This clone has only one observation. The CDR3: CASSLLSMASGANVLTF. CDR3 sequence (DNA): TGTGCCAGCAGCTTGTTATCGATGGCCTCTGGGGCCAACGTCCTGACTTTC. The chain joins TRBV5-4 to TRBJ2-6; the D is unclear. V was pared by 1 base and J by 0 bases, with 11 bases between. Germline CDR1 is SGHNT and CDR2 is YYREEE (reference sequence). The CDR3 spans 17 residues.

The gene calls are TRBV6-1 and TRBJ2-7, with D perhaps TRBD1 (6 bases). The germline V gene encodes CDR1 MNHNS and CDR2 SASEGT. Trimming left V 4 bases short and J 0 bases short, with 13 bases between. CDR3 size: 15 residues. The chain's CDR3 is CASSAETGRSYEQYF. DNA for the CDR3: TGTGCCAGCAGTGCGGAGACAGGTCGCTCCTACGAGCAGTACTTC.

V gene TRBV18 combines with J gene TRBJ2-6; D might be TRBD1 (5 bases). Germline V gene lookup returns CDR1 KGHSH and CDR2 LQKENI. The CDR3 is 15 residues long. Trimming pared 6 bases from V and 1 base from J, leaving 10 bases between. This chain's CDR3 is CASSHQGSGANVLTF. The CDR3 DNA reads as TGTGCCAGCTCGCACCAGGGTTCTGGGGCCAACGTCCTGACTTTC. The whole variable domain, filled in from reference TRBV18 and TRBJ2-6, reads NAGVMQNPRHLVRRRGQEARLRCSPMKGHSHVYWYRQLPEEGLKFMVYLQKENIIDESGMPKERFSAEFPKEGPSILRIQQVVRGDSAAYFCASSHQGSGANVLTFGAGSRLTVL.

The CDR3 loop is CASSVKGEGGTQYF. Here the CDR3 DNA reads TGTGCCAGCAGTGTGAAAGGGGAAGGGGGGACCCAGTACTTC. The V call is TRBV2, the J call TRBJ2-5, with a tentative D call TRBD1 (6 bases). Per the germline V gene, CDR1 is SNHLY and CDR2 is FYNNEI. V was trimmed by 4 bases and J by 7 bases, leaving 16 bases between them. The CDR3 is 14 residues long.

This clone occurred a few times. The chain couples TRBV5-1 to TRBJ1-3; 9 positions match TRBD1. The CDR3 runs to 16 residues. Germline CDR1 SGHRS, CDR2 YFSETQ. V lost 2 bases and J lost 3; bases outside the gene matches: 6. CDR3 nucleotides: TGCGCCAGCAGCTTAACAGGGGGCGCATTTGGAAACACCATATATTTT. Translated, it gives CASSLTGGAFGNTIYF.

CDR3 amino acids: CASSLGLAGYYEQYF. CDR3 DNA: TGTGCCAGCAGCCTAGGACTAGCGGGATACTACGAGCAGTACTTC. The chain couples TRBV2 to TRBJ2-7; 12 bases are a match to TRBD2. Trimming took 6 bases from V and 3 from J; bases not matched to a gene: 6. CDR3 length equals 15 residues. From germline, CDR1 is SNHLY and CDR2 FYNNEI.

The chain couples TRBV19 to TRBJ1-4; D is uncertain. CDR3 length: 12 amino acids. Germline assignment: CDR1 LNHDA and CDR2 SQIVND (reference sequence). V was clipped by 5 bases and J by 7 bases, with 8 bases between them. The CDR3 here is CASSRVREKLFF. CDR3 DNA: TGTGCCAGTAGTCGGGTCCGTGAAAAACTGTTTTTT.

The CDR3 region is CASNSPGGTEAFF. In DNA, the CDR3 is TGTGCCAGCAACTCCCCGGGGGGGACTGAAGCTTTCTTT. V gene TRBV7-6 combines with J gene TRBJ1-1, with D perhaps matching TRBD1 (5 bases). CDR1 is SGHVS and CDR2 is FNYEAQ in the germline V gene. The germline V and J ends were trimmed by 7 bases and 5 bases, with 14 bases remaining between them. The CDR3 sequence is 13 residues long.

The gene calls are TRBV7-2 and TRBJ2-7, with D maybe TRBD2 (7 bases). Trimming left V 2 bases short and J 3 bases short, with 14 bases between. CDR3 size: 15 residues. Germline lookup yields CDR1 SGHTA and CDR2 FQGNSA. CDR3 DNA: TGTGCCAGCAGCTTATCCCGGGGGGCTTTCTACGAGCAGTACTTC. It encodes CASSLSRGAFYEQYF.

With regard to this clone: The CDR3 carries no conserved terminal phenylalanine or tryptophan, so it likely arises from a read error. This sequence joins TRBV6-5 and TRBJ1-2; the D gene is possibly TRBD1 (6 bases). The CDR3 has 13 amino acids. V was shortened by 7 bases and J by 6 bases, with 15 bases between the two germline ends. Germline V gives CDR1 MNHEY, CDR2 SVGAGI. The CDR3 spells CASKPGTTDGYTV. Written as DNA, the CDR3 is TGTGCCAGCAAACCCGGGACAACAGATGGCTACACCGTC.

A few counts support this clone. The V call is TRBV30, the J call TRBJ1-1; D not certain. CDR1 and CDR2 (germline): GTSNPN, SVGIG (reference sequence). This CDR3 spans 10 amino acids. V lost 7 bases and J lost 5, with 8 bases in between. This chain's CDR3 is CASGETEAFF. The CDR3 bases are TGTGCCTCCGGGGAAACTGAAGCTTTCTTT.

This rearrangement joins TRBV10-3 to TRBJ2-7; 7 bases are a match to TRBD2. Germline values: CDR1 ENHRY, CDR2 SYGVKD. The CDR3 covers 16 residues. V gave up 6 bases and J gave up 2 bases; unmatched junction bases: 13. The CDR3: CAIRSTILARPYEQYF. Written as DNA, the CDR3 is TGTGCCATCAGGTCAACCATACTAGCGCGACCCTACGAGCAGTACTTC.

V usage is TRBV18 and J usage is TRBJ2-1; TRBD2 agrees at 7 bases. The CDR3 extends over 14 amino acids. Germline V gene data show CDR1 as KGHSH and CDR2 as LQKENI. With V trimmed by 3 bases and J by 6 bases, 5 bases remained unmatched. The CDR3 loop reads CASSPARETNEQFF. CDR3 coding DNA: TGTGCCAGCTCACCTGCGCGGGAGACCAATGAGCAGTTCTTC.

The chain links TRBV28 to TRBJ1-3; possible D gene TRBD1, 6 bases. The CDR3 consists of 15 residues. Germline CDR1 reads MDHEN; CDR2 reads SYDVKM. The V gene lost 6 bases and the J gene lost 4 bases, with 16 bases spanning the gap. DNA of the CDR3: TGTGCCAGCAGCCCTACACAGGGCTCAGGAAACACCATATATTTT. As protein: CASSPTQGSGNTIYF.

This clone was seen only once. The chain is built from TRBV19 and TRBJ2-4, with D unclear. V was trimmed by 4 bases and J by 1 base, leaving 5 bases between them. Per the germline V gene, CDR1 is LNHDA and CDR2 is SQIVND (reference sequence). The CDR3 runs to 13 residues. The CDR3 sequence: CASSTEAKNIQYF. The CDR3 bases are TGTGCCAGTAGTACGGAGGCCAAAAACATTCAGTACTTC.

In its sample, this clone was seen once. CDR3 nucleotides: TGTGCCAGCAGGCAACCGGGACAGGGCGAGCAGTACTTC. Its protein is CASRQPGQGEQYF. The rearrangement joins TRBV6-5 to TRBJ2-5, with 9 bases aligning to TRBD1. The J call may not be correct, given that the DNA end is closer to TRBJ2-7. The CDR3 covers 13 residues. Germline-derived CDR1 and CDR2 are MNHEY and SVGAGI.

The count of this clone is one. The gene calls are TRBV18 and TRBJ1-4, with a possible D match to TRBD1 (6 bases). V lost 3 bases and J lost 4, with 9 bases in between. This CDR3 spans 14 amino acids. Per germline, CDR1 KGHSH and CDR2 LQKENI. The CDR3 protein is CASSPSRGNEKLFF. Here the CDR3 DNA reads TGTGCCAGCTCACCGAGCAGGGGTAATGAAAAACTGTTTTTT.

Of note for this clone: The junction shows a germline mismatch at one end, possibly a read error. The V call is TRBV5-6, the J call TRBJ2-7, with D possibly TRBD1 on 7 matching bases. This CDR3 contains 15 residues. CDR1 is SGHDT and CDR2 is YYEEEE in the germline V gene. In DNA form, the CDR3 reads TGTACCAGCAGGTCCCACAGGGGAGGATCCTACGAGCAGTACTTC. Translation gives CTSRSHRGGSYEQYF.

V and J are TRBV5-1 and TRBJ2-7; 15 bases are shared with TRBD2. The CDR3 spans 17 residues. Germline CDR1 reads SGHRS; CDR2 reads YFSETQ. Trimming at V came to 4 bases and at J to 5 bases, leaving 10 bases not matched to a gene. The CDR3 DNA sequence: TGCGCCAGCAGCCCGGGACTAGCGGGAGGCCCTACGAACGAGCAGTACTTC. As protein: CASSPGLAGGPTNEQYF. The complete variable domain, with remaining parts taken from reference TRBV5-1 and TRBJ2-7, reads KAGVTQTPRYLIKTRGQQVTLSCSPISGHRSVSWYQQTPGQGLQFLFEYFSETQRNKGNFPGRFSGRQFSNSRSEMNVSTLELGDSALYLCASSPGLAGGPTNEQYFGPGTRLTVT.

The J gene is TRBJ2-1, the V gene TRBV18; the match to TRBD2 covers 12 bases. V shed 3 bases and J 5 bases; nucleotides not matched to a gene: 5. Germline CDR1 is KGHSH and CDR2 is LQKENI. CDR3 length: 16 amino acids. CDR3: CASSPPLAGGNNEQFF. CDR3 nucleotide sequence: TGTGCCAGCTCACCCCCCCTAGCGGGAGGGAACAATGAGCAGTTCTTC. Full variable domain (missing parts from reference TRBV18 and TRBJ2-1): NAGVMQNPRHLVRRRGQEARLRCSPMKGHSHVYWYRQLPEEGLKFMVYLQKENIIDESGMPKERFSAEFPKEGPSILRIQQVVRGDSAAYFCASSPPLAGGNNEQFFGPGTRLTVL.